The 24 T cell receptor beta chains presented below share a single source sample, sequenced in a study of cytomegalovirus exposure and HLA in healthy donors. PCR used 60 Vbeta primers and 13 Jbeta primers. Clones were read by immunoSEQ multiplex PCR, and TCRdb kept only the in-frame ones, dropping some. The table includes about 120,000 clones, approximately 80% detected once. The sequenced sample was PBMCs. The receptors shown here come from a man in his fifties in good health and CMV-seronegative.

The chain carries TRBV19 and TRBJ1-4; TRBD1 might be the D (5 bases). CDR1 LNHDA and CDR2 SQIVND come from the germline V gene (reference sequence). Trimming took off 5 bases at V and 6 bases at J, with 10 bases between the two ends. This CDR3 contains 13 residues. CDR3 in DNA: TGTGCCAGTAGTGCGGGGGATTATGAAAAACTGTTTTTT. Its translation is CASSAGDYEKLFF.

The rearrangement links TRBV27 to TRBJ2-1; 7 nucleotides align to TRBD1. V was pared by 8 bases and J by 3 bases, with 4 bases of the junction left unmatched. The CDR3 is 13 residues long. CDR1 is MNHEY and CDR2 is SMNVEV in the germline V gene (reference sequence). The CDR3 nucleotides read TGTGCCAGCCAGACAGGGCTCTACAATGAGCAGTTCTTC. Translated, it gives CASQTGLYNEQFF.

This clone was seen only a few times. J is TRBJ2-7 and V is TRBV12-1; the table's D call TRBD2 went unverified against the DNA. TRBV12-1 is deemed a pseudogene. This CDR3 spans 15 amino acids. The CDR3 bases are TGTGCCAGCAGCCATTCGCCCCATTCGCACGGCGAGCAGTACTTC. Residues: CASSHSPHSHGEQYF.

This sequence joins TRBV28 and TRBJ2-7; possibly TRBD1 for D (6 bases). Germline CDR1 reads MDHEN; CDR2 reads SYDVKM. The CDR3 length is 15 residues. Trimming took off 6 bases at V and 7 bases at J, with 22 bases between the two ends. The CDR3 sequence is CASSLTGTKFGEQYF. DNA of the CDR3: TGTGCCAGCAGCCTTACAGGGACCAAGTTCGGGGAGCAGTACTTC.

This clone was recorded a few times. CDR3 amino acids: CASSLNRDTEAFF. The DNA of the CDR3 is TGTGCCAGCAGCCTAAACAGGGACACTGAAGCTTTCTTT. The J gene is TRBJ1-1, the V gene TRBV5-6; weak D call: TRBD1 (6 bases). The CDR3 has 13 amino acids. CDR1 SGHDT and CDR2 YYEEEE come from the germline V gene. Trimming took 4 bases from V and 3 from J, leaving 10 bases between them.

This chain joins TRBV13 and TRBJ2-5; perhaps TRBD1 as D (5 bases). The CDR3 is 14 amino acids. Deletions cut 1 base from V and 5 bases from J, with 11 bases between. Germline lookup yields CDR1 PRHDT and CDR2 FYEKMQ (reference sequence). The CDR3 nucleotides read TGTGCCAGCAGCTTAGATGACAGCCCCGAGACCCAGTACTTC. Its protein product is CASSLDDSPETQYF.

The chain couples TRBV6-1 to TRBJ2-7, with D tentatively TRBD2 (5 bases). Trimming stripped 7 bases from V and 3 bases from J, with 16 bases between. The CDR3 sequence is 14 residues long. The V gene's germline CDR1 is MNHNS and CDR2 SASEGT. DNA for the CDR3: TGTGCCAGCATCGCAGGTAGAGGAGGCTACGAGCAGTACTTC. Translating it yields CASIAGRGGYEQYF.

This chain connects TRBV4-3 to TRBJ2-1, with TRBD2 identical over 8 bases. V lost 1 base, J lost 5 bases, and 7 bases stayed unmatched. Germline V gene lookup returns CDR1 LGHNA and CDR2 YSLEER. The CDR3 is 16 amino acids. The CDR3 sequence is CASSQVTGGPDNEQFF. The DNA for the CDR3 is TGCGCCAGCAGCCAAGTGACGGGGGGGCCAGACAATGAGCAGTTCTTC.

The CDR3 bases are TGTGCCAGCAGCTTAGCCCAGGGGGCACAGAACACTGAAGCTTTCTTT. It specifies CASSLAQGAQNTEAFF. V gene TRBV7-9 combines with J gene TRBJ1-1; TRBD1 aligns across 8 bases. CDR1 SEHNR and CDR2 FQNEAQ come from the germline V gene (reference sequence). The CDR3 totals 16 residues. The V segment lost 0 bases and the J segment 1 base; nucleotides outside the gene matches: 4. The full variable domain, rest sourced from reference TRBV7-9 and TRBJ1-1, is DTGVSQNPRHKITKRGQNVTFRCDPISEHNRLYWYRQTLGQGPEFLTYFQNEAQLEKSRLLSDRFSAERPKGSFSTLEIQRTEQGDSAMYLCASSLAQGAQNTEAFFGQGTRLTVV.

The chain joins TRBV11-2 to TRBJ1-5, with D perhaps matching TRBD1 (5 bases). The V gene lost 2 bases and the J gene lost 1 base, with 9 bases spanning the gap. The CDR3 has 15 amino acids. The V gene's germline CDR1 is SGHAT and CDR2 FQNNGV. In nucleotides, the CDR3 is TGTGCCAGCAGCTTAAGGGGCGTCAGCAATCAGCCCCAGCATTTT. Encoded protein: CASSLRGVSNQPQHF.

This clone has more than one count but fewer than ten. J is TRBJ1-1 and V is TRBV28; D uncertain. CDR3 length: 10 residues. Germline values: CDR1 MDHEN, CDR2 SYDVKM. V lost 5 bases to trimming and J lost 12 bases, with 10 bases between them. This chain's CDR3 is CASSPRRTFF. CDR3 in DNA: TGTGCCAGCAGTCCCCGGAGAACTTTCTTT.

The chain employs TRBV5-1 and TRBJ2-7; the D is unclear. Germline-derived CDR1 and CDR2 are SGHRS and YFSETQ. The CDR3 has 14 residues. Deletions cut 2 bases from V and 3 bases from J, with 12 bases between. In nucleotides, the CDR3 is TGCGCCAGCAGCTTTGATCCGGGTGACTACGAGCAGTACTTC. Residues: CASSFDPGDYEQYF.

The chain carries TRBV9 and TRBJ2-7; TRBD2 might be the D (7 bases). V lost 3 bases and J 0 bases, leaving 10 bases between the germline ends. The CDR3 extends over 14 amino acids. Germline values: CDR1 SGDLS, CDR2 YYNGEE. This CDR3 is CASSEGGTSYEQYF. In nucleotides, the CDR3 is TGTGCCAGCAGCGAGGGGGGGACCTCCTACGAGCAGTACTTC. Full variable domain (outside the CDR3, taken from reference TRBV9 and TRBJ2-7): DSGVTQTPKHLITATGQRVTLRCSPRSGDLSVYWYQQSLDQGLQFLIQYYNGEERAKGNILERFSAQQFPDLHSELNLSSLELGDSALYFCASSEGGTSYEQYFGPGTRLTVT.

This clone has just a few counts. J is TRBJ1-5 and V is TRBV4-2; weak D call: TRBD1 (6 bases). This CDR3 has 15 amino acids. V gave up 3 bases and J gave up 5 bases, with 14 bases separating them. Germline CDR1 reads LGHNA; CDR2 reads YNFKEQ. CDR3 coding DNA: TGTGCCAGCAGCCATTCCTGGGACATCGATCAGCCCCAGCATTTT. Protein: CASSHSWDIDQPQHF.

This clone was detected a few times. The J gene is TRBJ1-1, the V gene TRBV5-4; D might be TRBD1 (5 bases). This CDR3 comprises 12 residues. CDR1 and CDR2 from the germline V gene are SGHNT and YYREEE (reference sequence). Between the trimmed V and J ends, which lost 0 bases and 8 bases, there was a span of 8 bases. The CDR3 coding sequence is TGTGCCAGCAGCTTGGGACAGCAAGAAGCTTTCTTT. This codes for CASSLGQQEAFF.

The chain employs TRBV1 and TRBJ1-2; the D call of TRBD1 is as the table states it, not checked on the DNA. TRBV1 is a documented pseudogene. This CDR3 has 14 residues. The CDR3 DNA sequence: TGCACCAGCAGCCGCCGACAGGGAAGGGATGGCTACACCTTC. Encoded protein: CTSSRRQGRDGYTF.

This CDR3 reads CASSPSPGYGDTEAFF. The CDR3 DNA sequence: TGCGCCAGCAGTCCCTCCCCAGGGTATGGGGACACTGAAGCTTTCTTT. The V call is TRBV5-1, the J call TRBJ1-1; tentative D call: TRBD1 (5 bases). Germline CDR1 is SGHRS and CDR2 is YFSETQ. The CDR3 totals 16 residues. Trimming removed 5 bases from V and 3 bases from J, with 20 bases in between.

The chain recombines TRBV18 with TRBJ2-5; the D gene is possibly TRBD1 (5 bases). Germline assignment: CDR1 KGHSH and CDR2 LQKENI. V shed 2 bases and J shed 5 bases, with 12 bases lying between them. CDR3 length: 14 amino acids. The CDR3 DNA reads as TGTGCCAGCTCACCAATCAGGGCATCGGAGACCCAGTACTTC. Its protein product is CASSPIRASETQYF.

This chain connects TRBV5-4 to TRBJ1-2, with unresolved D. Trimming shortened V by 4 bases and J by 8 bases, and 18 bases separated the two germline ends. The CDR3 runs 14 residues. The V gene's germline CDR1 is SGHNT and CDR2 YYREEE (reference sequence). CDR3 sequence reads: CASSNPGGRWGYTF. The CDR3 bases are TGTGCCAGCAGCAACCCCGGAGGGAGGTGGGGCTACACCTTC.

The chain employs TRBV5-4 and TRBJ1-1; D not certain. The CDR3 is 16 residues long. CDR1 and CDR2 from the germline V gene are SGHNT and YYREEE (reference sequence). V lost 4 bases and J lost 0, with 16 bases in between. The CDR3 DNA is TGTGCCAGCAGCGACCACGCGGGCAGGTTGAACACTGAAGCTTTCTTT. Translating it yields CASSDHAGRLNTEAFF.

This chain joins TRBV10-2 and TRBJ2-1; D gene ambiguous. Germline V CDR1 and CDR2: WSHSY, SAAADI. CDR3 size: 14 residues. Trimming took off 3 bases at V and 6 bases at J, with 12 bases between the two ends. CDR3 DNA: TGCGCCAGCAGTGATCCCTCTAGTATCAATGAGCAGTTCTTC. Translated, it gives CASSDPSSINEQFF.

The gene calls are TRBV6-5 and TRBJ1-1, with TRBD1 matching 8 bases. Per the germline V gene, CDR1 is MNHEY and CDR2 is SVGAGI. V trimming: 3 bases; J trimming: 3 bases; junction bases outside the gene matches: 3. The CDR3 length is 14 residues. CDR3 residues: CASSYTDRDTEAFF. CDR3 DNA sequence: TGTGCCAGCAGTTATACGGACAGGGACACTGAAGCTTTCTTT.

This chain joins TRBV5-4 and TRBJ1-2; D remains ambiguous. CDR1 and CDR2 from the germline V gene are SGHNT and YYREEE (reference sequence). CDR3 length equals 13 residues. With 2 bases removed from V and 6 bases from J, the gap between germline ends came to 11 bases. This chain's CDR3 is CASSFKTTDGYTF. For the CDR3, the DNA is TGTGCCAGCAGCTTTAAGACAACGGATGGCTACACCTTC.

This chain uses TRBV25-1 with TRBJ2-7, with 7 bases matching TRBD1. There are 16 residues in the CDR3. Germline CDR1 and CDR2: MGHDK and SYGVNS. Losses at the gene ends were 4 bases for V and 1 base for J; bases not matched to a gene: 10. The CDR3 loop is CASSGVNRGASYEQYF. CDR3 DNA: TGTGCCAGCAGTGGGGTTAACAGGGGCGCTTCCTACGAGCAGTACTTC.